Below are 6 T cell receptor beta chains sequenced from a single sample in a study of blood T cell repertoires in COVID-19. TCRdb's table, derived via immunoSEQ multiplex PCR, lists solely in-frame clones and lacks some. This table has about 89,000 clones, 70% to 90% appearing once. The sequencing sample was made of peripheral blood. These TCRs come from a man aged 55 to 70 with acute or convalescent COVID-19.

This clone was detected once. In DNA form, the CDR3 reads TGTGCCAGCAGCATGGACAGTGAGATATACAATGAGCAGTTCTTC. Its protein is CASSMDSEIYNEQFF. The chain uses TRBV5-8 and TRBJ2-1; D is perhaps TRBD1 (6 bases). The germline V and J ends were trimmed by 4 bases and 4 bases, with 15 bases remaining between them. CDR3 length equals 15 residues. From germline, CDR1 is SGHTS and CDR2 YDEGEE.

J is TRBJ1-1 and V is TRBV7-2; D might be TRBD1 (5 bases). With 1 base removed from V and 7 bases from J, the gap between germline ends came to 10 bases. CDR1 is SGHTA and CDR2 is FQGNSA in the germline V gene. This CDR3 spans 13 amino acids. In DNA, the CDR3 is TGTGCCAGCAGCTTAGAGGGGATCGGTGAAGCTTTCTTT. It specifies CASSLEGIGEAFF.

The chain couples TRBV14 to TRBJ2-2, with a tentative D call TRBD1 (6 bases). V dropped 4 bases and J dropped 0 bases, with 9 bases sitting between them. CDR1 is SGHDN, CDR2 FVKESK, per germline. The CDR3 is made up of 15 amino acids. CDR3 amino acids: CASSRHRANTGELFF. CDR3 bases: TGTGCCAGCAGCCGCCACAGGGCGAACACCGGGGAGCTGTTTTTT.

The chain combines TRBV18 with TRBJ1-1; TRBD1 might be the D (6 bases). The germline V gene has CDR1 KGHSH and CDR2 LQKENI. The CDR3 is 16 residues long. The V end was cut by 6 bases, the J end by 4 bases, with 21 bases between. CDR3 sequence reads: CASSPTQGLSGTEAFF. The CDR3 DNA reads TGTGCCAGCTCCCCGACCCAGGGGCTAAGCGGCACTGAAGCTTTCTTT.

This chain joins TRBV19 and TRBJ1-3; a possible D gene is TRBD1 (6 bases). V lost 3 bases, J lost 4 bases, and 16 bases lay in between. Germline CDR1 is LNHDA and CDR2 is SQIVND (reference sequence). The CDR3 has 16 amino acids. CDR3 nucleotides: TGTGCCAGTAGTATGACGACAGGATCAGGAGGAAACACCATATATTTT. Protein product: CASSMTTGSGGNTIYF.

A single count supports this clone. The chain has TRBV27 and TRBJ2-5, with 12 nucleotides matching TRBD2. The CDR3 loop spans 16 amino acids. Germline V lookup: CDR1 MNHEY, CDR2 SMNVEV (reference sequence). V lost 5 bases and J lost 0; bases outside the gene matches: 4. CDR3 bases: TGTGCCAGCAGTGGAACTAGCGGGAGGTACCAAGAGACCCAGTACTTC. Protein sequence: CASSGTSGRYQETQYF.